This TCR beta chain was observed in a study of blood T cell repertoires in COVID-19 (dated by TCRdb to about 2020). Broadly, across the study: Samples covering the acute and convalescent phases of COVID-19 were provided by collaborators in the United States, Italy and Spain. The prospective study material was composed of cDNA or gDNA derived from T cells, B-cell-depleted T cells, or PBMCs. Deeply sampled blood TCRbeta repertoires from subjects exposed to, actively infected with, or recovered from COVID-19 were included in the dataset. The repertoires were released in a freely available public database meant as a resource for research on the immune response to SARS-CoV-2. The samples were drawn from two sources: the first 160 participants of the ongoing ImmuneRACE study, and 950 to 1,500 subjects contributed by 6 global collaborators. Nearly every sample came with metadata listing a de-identified subject ID, COVID-19 status, age in years and sex. Where available, HLA class I and class II types were obtained from metadata supplied by the sample provider rather than from assay-based typing.

In Seattle, one collaborating source enrolled patients while the infection was active and tracked those patients longitudinally over the course of disease. Each collaborating institution followed its own protocols to collect whole blood in K2EDTA tubes. Collaborator samples were shipped for TCRbeta analysis as frozen whole blood, isolated PBMCs, or DNA extracted from either sample type. Compared with germline, V lacks 0 bases and J lacks 3 bases; bases without a gene match: 2. From its cysteine to its phenylalanine, the CDR3 spans 15 amino acids. Only CDR3 DNA remains: 45 bases, in frame from the first base. Looking up the germline V gene (reference sequence) yields CDR1 SGHNT and CDR2 YYREEE. TCRbeta CDR3 regions were amplified from genomic DNA by means of the immunoSEQ Assay, a bias-controlled multiplex PCR. As for the original processing: The number of nucleated cells in each sample was estimated by amplification of reference gene primers within the assay. To quantify the absolute abundance of each unique TCRbeta CDR3 rearrangement, sequence reads were collapsed and filtered. For each sample, productive Simpson clonality was calculated by taking the square root of Simpson's diversity index across productive rearrangements. TCRdb stores this immuneACCESS table with in-frame sequences only. Part of the clones is absent; in the studies checked, under half of the shortfall reflects unresolved V genes, and no reason is known for the rest. V and J calls and clone size are given by that table; D and trimming were obtained from the DNA. The sample table holds approximately 100,000 clones, of which over 85% were seen once. Of the sample, roughly 4.2% is held by the ten largest clones.

Broader findings and caveats from the paper: The quantity of clinical and demographic metadata differed by source and by participant and was supplied without curation.

In its sample, this clone was seen once. What this receptor recognizes is not known. Per-base quality was not reported, and no clone a single base away is much larger than it. Sample: peripheral blood. This TCR came from a human donor with COVID-19, enrolled during active disease. The donor label of this sample is uncertain. The sequence joins TRBV5-4 to TRBJ2-3, and 9 junction bases match TRBD1. The CDR3 protein: CASSLGGQGTDTQYF. The bases are TGTGCCAGCAGCTTGGGGGGACAGGGAACAGATACGCAGTATTTT.